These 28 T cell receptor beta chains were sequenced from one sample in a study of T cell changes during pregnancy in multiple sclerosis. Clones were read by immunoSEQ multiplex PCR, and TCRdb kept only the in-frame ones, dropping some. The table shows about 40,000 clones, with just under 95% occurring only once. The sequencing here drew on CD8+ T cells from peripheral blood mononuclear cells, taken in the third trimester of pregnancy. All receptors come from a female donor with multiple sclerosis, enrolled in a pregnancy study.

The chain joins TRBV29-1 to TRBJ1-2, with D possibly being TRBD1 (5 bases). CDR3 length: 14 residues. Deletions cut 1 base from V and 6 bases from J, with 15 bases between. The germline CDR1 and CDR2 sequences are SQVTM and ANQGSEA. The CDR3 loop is CSVEGGRGRNGYTF. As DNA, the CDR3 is TGCAGCGTTGAAGGGGGAAGGGGCAGAAATGGCTACACCTTC.

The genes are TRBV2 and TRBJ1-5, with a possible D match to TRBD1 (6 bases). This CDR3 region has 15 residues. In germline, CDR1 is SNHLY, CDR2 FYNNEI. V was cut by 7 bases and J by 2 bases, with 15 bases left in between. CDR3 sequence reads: CASKQTGLGNQPQHF. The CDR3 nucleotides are TGTGCCAGCAAGCAGACAGGACTAGGCAATCAGCCCCAGCATTTT.

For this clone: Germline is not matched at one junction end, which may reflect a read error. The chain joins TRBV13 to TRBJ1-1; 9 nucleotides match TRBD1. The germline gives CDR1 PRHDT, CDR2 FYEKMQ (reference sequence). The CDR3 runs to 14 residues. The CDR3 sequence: CASSLGTGIIRAFF. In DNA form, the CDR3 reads TGTGCCAGCAGCCTAGGGACAGGGATTATTCGGGCTTTCTTT. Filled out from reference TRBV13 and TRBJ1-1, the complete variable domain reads AAGVIQSPRHLIKEKRETATLKCYPIPRHDTVYWYQQGPGQDPQFLISFYEKMQSDKGSIPDRFSAQQFSDYHSELNMSSLELGDSALYFCASSLGTGIIRAFFGQGTRLTVV.

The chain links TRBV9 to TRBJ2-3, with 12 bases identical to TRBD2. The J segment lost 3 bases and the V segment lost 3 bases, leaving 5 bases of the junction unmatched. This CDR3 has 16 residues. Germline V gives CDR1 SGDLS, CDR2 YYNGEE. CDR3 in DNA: TGTGCCAGCAGCGAACAACTAGCGGGGGGTACAGATACGCAGTATTTT. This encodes CASSEQLAGGTDTQYF.

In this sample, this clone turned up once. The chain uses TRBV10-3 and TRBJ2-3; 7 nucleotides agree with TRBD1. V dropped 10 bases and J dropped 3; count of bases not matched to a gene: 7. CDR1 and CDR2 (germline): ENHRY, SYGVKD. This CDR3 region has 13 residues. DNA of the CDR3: TGTGCCACAGGACAGGTCTCTACAGATACGCAGTATTTT. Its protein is CATGQVSTDTQYF.

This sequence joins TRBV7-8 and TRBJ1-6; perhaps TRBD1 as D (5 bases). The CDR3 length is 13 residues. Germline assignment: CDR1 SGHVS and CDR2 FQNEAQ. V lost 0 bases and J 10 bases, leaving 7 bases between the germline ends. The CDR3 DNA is TGTGCCAGCAGCTTAGCGTGGGGCTCACCCCTCCACTTT. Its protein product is CASSLAWGSPLHF. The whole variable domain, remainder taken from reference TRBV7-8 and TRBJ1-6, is GAGVSQSPRYKVAKRGQDVALRCDPISGHVSLFWYQQALGQGPEFLTYFQNEAQLDKSGLPSDRFFAERPEGSVSTLKIQRTQQEDSAVYLCASSLAWGSPLHFGNGTRLTVT.

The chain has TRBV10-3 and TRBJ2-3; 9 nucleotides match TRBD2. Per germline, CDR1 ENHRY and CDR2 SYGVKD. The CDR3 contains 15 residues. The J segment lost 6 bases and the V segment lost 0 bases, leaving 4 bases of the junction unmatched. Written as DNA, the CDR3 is TGTGCCATCAGTGAGTCGAATAGCGGGGGCGATACGCAGTATTTT. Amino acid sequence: CAISESNSGGDTQYF.

CDR3 sequence (DNA): TGTGCCAGCAGCGGAGGGGGCTTGGGCAATGAGCAGTTCTTC. Translating gives CASSGGGLGNEQFF. The chain links TRBV6-5 to TRBJ2-1, with D perhaps matching TRBD1 (7 bases). CDR1 is MNHEY and CDR2 is SVGAGI in the germline V gene. Trimming took 6 bases from V and 6 from J, leaving 15 bases between them. The CDR3 has 14 residues.

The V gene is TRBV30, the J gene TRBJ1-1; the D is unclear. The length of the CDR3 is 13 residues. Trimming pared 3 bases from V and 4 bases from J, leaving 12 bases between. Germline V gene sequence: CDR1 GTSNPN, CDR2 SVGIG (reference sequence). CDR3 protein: CAWRRGFGTEAFF. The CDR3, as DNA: TGTGCCTGGAGGCGGGGTTTCGGCACTGAAGCTTTCTTT.

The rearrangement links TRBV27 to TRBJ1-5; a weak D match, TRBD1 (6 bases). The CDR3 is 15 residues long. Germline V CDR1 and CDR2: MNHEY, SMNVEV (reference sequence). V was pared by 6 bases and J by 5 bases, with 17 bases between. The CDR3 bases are TGTGCCAGCAGCCCGCGGGGGGCGCAATATCAGCCCCAGCATTTT. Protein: CASSPRGAQYQPQHF.

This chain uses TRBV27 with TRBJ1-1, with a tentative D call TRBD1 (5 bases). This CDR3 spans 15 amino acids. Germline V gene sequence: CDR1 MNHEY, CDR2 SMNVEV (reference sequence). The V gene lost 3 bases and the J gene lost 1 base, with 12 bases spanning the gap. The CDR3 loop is CASSLVGQGNTEAFF. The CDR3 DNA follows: TGTGCCAGCAGTTTGGTCGGCCAGGGGAACACTGAAGCTTTCTTT.

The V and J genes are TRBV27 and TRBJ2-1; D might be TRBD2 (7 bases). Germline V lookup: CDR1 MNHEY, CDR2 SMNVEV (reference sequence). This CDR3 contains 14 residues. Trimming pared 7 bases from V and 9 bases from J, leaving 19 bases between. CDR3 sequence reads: CASTPIGGEGEQFF. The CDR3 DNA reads TGTGCCAGCACCCCTATAGGGGGGGAGGGTGAGCAGTTCTTC.

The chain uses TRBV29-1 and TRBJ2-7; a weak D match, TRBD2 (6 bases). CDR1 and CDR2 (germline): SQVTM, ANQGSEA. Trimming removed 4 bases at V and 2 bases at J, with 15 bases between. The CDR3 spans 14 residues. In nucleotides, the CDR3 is TGCAGCGTTGTCGGAGTAGCGGAACCCTACGAGCAGTACTTC. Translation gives CSVVGVAEPYEQYF.

This CDR3 is CASSQLDRVRRTGELFF. The CDR3 DNA sequence: TGTGCCAGCAGTCAACTTGACAGGGTCAGAAGAACCGGGGAGCTGTTTTTT. The chain couples TRBV27 to TRBJ2-2; TRBD1 matches 7 bases. Unmatched junction bases numbered 14, after V lost 5 bases and J lost 5 bases. The CDR3 contains 17 residues. In germline, CDR1 is MNHEY, CDR2 SMNVEV (reference sequence).

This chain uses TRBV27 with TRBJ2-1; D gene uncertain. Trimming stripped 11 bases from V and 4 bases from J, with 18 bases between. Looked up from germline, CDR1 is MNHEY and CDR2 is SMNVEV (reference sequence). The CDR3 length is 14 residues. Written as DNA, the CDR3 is TGTGCCTCCTTCGGTGCCCCGAGATACAATGAGCAGTTCTTC. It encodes CASFGAPRYNEQFF.

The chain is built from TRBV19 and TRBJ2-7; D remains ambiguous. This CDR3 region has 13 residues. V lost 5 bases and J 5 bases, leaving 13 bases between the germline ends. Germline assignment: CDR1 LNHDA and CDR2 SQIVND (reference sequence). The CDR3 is CASSFGGRDEQYF. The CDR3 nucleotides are TGTGCCAGTAGTTTTGGTGGGCGTGACGAGCAGTACTTC.

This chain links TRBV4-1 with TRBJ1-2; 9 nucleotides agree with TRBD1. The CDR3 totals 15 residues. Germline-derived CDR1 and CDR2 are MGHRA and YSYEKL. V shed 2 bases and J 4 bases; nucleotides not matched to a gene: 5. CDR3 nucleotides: TGCGCCAGCAGCCAACCCGGACAGGGGAGCTATGGCTACACCTTC. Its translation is CASSQPGQGSYGYTF.

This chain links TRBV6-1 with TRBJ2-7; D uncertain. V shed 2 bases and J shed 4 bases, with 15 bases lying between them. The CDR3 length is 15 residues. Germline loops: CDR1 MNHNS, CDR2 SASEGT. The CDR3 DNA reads TGTGCCAGCAGTGAATGGATGACAATCACGTACGAGCAGTACTTC. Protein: CASSEWMTITYEQYF.

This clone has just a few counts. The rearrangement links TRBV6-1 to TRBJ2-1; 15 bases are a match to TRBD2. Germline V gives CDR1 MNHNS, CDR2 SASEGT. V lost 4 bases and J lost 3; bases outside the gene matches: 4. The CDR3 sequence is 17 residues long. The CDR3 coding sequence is TGTGCCAGCAGTGGGACTAGCGGGGGGGCGAACTACAATGAGCAGTTCTTC. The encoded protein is CASSGTSGGANYNEQFF.

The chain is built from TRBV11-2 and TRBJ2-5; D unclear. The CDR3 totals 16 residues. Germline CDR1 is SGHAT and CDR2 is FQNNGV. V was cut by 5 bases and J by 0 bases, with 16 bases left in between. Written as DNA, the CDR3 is TGTGCCAGCAGCCCAAGCACTGAGTATTACCAAGAGACCCAGTACTTC. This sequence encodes CASSPSTEYYQETQYF.

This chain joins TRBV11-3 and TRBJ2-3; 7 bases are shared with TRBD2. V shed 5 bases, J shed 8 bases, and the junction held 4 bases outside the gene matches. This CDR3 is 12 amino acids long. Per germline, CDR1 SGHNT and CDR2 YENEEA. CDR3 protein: CASSAGRGTQYF. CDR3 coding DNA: TGTGCCAGCAGCGCGGGGAGGGGTACGCAGTATTTT. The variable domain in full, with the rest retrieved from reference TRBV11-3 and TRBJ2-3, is EAGVVQSPRYKIIEKKQPVAFWCNPISGHNTLYWYLQNLGQGPELLIRYENEEAVDDSQLPKDRFSAERLKGVDSTLKIQPAELGDSAVYLCASSAGRGTQYFGPGTRLTVL.

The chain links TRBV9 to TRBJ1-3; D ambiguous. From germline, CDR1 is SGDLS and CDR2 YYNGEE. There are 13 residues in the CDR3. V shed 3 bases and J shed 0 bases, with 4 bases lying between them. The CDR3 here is CASSAFSGNTIYF. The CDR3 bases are TGTGCCAGCAGCGCCTTCTCTGGAAACACCATATATTTT.

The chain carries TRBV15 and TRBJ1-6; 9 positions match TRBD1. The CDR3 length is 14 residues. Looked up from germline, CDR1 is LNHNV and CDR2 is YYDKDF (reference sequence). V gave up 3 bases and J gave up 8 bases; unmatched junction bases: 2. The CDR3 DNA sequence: TGTGCCACCAGCAGGGGACAGGGAGATTCACCCCTCCACTTT. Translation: CATSRGQGDSPLHF.

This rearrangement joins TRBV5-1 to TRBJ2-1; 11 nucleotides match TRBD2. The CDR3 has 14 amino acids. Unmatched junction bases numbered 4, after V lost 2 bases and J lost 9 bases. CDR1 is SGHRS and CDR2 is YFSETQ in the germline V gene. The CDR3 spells CASSFSGGAVEQFF. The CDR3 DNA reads TGCGCCAGCAGCTTTAGCGGGGGGGCGGTTGAGCAGTTCTTC.

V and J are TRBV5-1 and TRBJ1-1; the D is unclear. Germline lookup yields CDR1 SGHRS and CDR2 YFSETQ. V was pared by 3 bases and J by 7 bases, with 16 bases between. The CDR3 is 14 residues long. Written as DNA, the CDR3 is TGCGCCAGCAGCTGGAACGGACTTTACTTTGAAGCTTTCTTT. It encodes CASSWNGLYFEAFF.

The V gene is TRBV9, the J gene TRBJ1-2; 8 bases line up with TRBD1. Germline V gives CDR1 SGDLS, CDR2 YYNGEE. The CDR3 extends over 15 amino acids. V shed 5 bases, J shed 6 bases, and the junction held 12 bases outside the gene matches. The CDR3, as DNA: TGTGCCAGCAGAGAACCACTGCAGGGGGCAAATGGCTACACCTTC. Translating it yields CASREPLQGANGYTF. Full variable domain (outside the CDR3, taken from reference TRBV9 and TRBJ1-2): DSGVTQTPKHLITATGQRVTLRCSPRSGDLSVYWYQQSLDQGLQFLIQYYNGEERAKGNILERFSAQQFPDLHSELNLSSLELGDSALYFCASREPLQGANGYTFGSGTRLTVV.

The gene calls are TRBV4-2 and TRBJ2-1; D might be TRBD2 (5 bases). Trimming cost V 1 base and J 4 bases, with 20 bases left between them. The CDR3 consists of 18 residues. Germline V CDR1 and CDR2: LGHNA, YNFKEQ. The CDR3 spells CASSQAFQEAVIYNEQFF. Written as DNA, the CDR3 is TGTGCCAGCAGCCAAGCGTTCCAGGAAGCGGTAATTTACAATGAGCAGTTCTTC.

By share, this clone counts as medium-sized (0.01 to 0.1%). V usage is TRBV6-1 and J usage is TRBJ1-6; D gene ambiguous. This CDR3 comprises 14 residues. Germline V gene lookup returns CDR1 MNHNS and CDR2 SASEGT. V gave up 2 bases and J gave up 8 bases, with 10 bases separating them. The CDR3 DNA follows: TGTGCCAGCAGTGAATCAGAGGAAGATTCACCCCTCCACTTT. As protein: CASSESEEDSPLHF.